The rows below give T cell receptor beta chains drawn from one sample of a study of T cell responses to AZD1222 COVID-19 vaccine. Only in-frame clones appear in the TCRdb table, and some are missing; sequencing was by immunoSEQ multiplex PCR. The sample contains around 100,000 clones, 92% of which appear only once. Sequenced material: peripheral blood, taken on day 0 of AZD1222 vaccination. All receptors come from an adult in good health. Each CDR3 is given with its conserved first and last residue. The order of the fields is V gene, J gene, CDR3 length, CDR3 protein.

V: TRBV20-1
J: TRBJ1-3
length: 16
CDR3: CSASFGAGGGGNTIYF

V: TRBV29-1
J: TRBJ1-2
length: 12
CDR3: CSVERGNYGYTF

V: TRBV18
J: TRBJ2-7
length: 13
CDR3: CASSSTLSYEQYF

V: TRBV5-1
J: TRBJ2-3
length: 16
CDR3: CASGTGTGLFTDTQYF

V: TRBV19
J: TRBJ2-1
length: 16
CDR3: CASSITGTGSRNEQFF

V: TRBV27
J: TRBJ1-6
length: 14
CDR3: CASSLFPPGSPLHF

V: TRBV29-1
J: TRBJ2-7
length: 13
CDR3: CSVEGDRPYEQYF

V: TRBV7-6
J: TRBJ1-5
length: 16
CDR3: CASSLGTAGVGQPQHF

V: TRBV29-1
J: TRBJ2-2
length: 14
CDR3: CSVLQGAKTGELFF

V: TRBV7-2
J: TRBJ2-2
length: 14
CDR3: CASSMDRGPGELFF

V: TRBV11-2
J: TRBJ2-7
length: 14
CDR3: CASSLTWETYEQYF

V: TRBV25-1
J: TRBJ1-1
length: 13
CDR3: CASSEGQNTEAFF

V: TRBV6-1
J: TRBJ2-7
length: 15
CDR3: CASKPGLGSPYEQYF

V: TRBV6-1
J: TRBJ1-5
length: 16
CDR3: CASSEGWRISNQPQHF

V: TRBV10-3
J: TRBJ1-1
length: 14
CDR3: CAISERSVHTEAFF

V: TRBV4-1
J: TRBJ2-7
length: 14
CDR3: CASSQELQLYEQYF

V: TRBV11-2
J: TRBJ2-6
length: 15
CDR3: CATWVKSSGANVLTF

V: TRBV9
J: TRBJ2-1
length: 17
CDR3: CASSPPSGRAGGAEQFF

V: TRBV24-1
J: TRBJ2-1
length: 13
CDR3: CASGGAGYNEQFF

V: TRBV7-3
J: TRBJ2-2
length: 16
CDR3: CASSPDSTVGTGELFF

V: TRBV23-1
J: TRBJ1-2
length: 14
CDR3: CASSQGLWGDGYTF

V: TRBV6-6
J: TRBJ1-2
length: 17
CDR3: CASSRGRGQSPNYGYTF

V: TRBV4-1
J: TRBJ2-7
length: 13
CDR3: CASSQHRGYEQYF

V: TRBV2
J: TRBJ2-7
length: 11
CDR3: CASSVRVEQYF

V: TRBV19
J: TRBJ2-5
length: 16
CDR3: CASSIEATGGQETQYF

V: TRBV19
J: TRBJ1-5
length: 15
CDR3: CASSTHRDRNQPQHF

V: TRBV3-1/TRBV3-2
J: TRBJ1-2
length: 16
CDR3: CASSQRYRGSNYGYTF

V: TRBV19
J: TRBJ2-6
length: 15
CDR3: CASSNLGAGANVLTF

V: TRBV24-1
J: TRBJ1-2
length: 17
CDR3: CATSDPRDRVKGYGYTF

V: TRBV29-1
J: TRBJ1-4
length: 14
CDR3: CSVVDRGTNEKLFF

V: TRBV3-1/TRBV3-2
J: TRBJ2-3
length: 18
CDR3: CASSQGVGLAGGADTQYF

V: TRBV19
J: TRBJ1-5
length: 16
CDR3: CASRLTGPSPGQPQHF

V: TRBV3-1/TRBV3-2
J: TRBJ2-2
length: 16
CDR3: CASSQFFTSPTGELFF

V: TRBV3-1/TRBV3-2
J: TRBJ1-2
length: 14
CDR3: CASSQEGTPYGYTF

V: TRBV6-2/TRBV6-3
J: TRBJ1-1
length: 15
CDR3: CASSHRRGVNTEAFF

V: TRBV4-2
J: TRBJ1-2
length: 13
CDR3: CASSQTDTYGYTF

V: TRBV18
J: TRBJ1-2
length: 13
CDR3: CASSPQGFYGYTF

V: TRBV9
J: TRBJ1-2
length: 14
CDR3: CASSVGSRGYGYTF

V: TRBV6-2/TRBV6-3
J: TRBJ2-2
length: 15
CDR3: CASSERGNVPGELFF

V: TRBV14
J: TRBJ1-6
length: 15
CDR3: CASSQGVPNNSPLHF

V: TRBV20-1
J: TRBJ2-1
length: 8
CDR3: CSPHEQFF

V: TRBV6-5
J: TRBJ1-1
length: 12
CDR3: CASRPRQAEAFF

V: TRBV29-1
J: TRBJ2-7
length: 14
CDR3: CSVEGLAGGYEQYF

V: TRBV29-1
J: TRBJ2-7
length: 16
CDR3: CSVDERVGGTSYEQYF

V: TRBV10-3
J: TRBJ2-3
length: 11
CDR3: CAAATTDTQYF